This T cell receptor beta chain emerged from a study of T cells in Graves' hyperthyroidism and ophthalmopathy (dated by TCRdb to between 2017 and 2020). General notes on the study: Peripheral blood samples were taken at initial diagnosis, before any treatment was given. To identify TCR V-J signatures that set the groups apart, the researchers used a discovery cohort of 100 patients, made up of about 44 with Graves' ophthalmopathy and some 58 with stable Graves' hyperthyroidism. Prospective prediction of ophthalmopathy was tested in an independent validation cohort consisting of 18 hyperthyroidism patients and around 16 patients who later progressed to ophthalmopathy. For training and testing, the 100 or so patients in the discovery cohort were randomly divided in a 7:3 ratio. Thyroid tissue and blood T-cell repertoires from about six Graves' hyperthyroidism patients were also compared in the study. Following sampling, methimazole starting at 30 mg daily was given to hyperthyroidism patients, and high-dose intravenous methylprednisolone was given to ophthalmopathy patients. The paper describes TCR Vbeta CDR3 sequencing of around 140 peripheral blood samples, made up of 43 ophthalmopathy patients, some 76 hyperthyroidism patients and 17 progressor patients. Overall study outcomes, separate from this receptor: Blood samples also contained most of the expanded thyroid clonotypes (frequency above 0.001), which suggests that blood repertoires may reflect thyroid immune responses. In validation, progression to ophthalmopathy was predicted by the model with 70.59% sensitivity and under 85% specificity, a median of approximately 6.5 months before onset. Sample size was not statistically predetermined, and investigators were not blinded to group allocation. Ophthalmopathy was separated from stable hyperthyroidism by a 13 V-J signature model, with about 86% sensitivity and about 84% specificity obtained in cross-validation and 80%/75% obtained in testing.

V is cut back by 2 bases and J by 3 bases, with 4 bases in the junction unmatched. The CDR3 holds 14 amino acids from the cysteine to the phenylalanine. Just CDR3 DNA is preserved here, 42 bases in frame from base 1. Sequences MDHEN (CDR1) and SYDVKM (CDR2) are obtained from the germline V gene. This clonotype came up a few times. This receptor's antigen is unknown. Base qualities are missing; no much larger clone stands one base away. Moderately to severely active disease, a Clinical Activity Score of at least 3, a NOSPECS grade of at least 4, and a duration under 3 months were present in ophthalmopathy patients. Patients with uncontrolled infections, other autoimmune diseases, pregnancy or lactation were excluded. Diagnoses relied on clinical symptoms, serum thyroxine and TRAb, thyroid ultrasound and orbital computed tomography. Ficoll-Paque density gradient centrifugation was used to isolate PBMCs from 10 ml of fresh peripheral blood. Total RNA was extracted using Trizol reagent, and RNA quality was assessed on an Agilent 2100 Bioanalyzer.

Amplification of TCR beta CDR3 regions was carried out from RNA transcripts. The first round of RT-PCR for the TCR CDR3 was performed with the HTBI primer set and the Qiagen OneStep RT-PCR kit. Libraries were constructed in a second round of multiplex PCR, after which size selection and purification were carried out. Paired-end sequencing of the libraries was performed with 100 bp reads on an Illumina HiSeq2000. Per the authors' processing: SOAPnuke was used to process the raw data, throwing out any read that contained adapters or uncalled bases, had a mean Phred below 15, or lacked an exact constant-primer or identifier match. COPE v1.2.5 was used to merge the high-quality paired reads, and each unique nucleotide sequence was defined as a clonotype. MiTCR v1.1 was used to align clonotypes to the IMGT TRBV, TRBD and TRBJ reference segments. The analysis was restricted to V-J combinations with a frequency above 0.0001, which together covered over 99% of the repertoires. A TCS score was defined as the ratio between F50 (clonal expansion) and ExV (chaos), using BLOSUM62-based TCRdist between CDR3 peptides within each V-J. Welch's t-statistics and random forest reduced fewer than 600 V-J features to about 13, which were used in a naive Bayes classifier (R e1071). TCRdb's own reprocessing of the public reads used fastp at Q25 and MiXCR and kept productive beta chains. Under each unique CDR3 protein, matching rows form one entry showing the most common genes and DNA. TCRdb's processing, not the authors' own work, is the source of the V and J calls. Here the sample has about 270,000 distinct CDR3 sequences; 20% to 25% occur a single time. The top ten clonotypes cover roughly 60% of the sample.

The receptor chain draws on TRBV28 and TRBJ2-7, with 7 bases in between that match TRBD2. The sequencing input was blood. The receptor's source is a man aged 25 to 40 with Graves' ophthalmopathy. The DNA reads TGTGCCAGCAGTTTAGGGTCTAGCGGCTACGAGCAGTACTTC. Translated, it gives CASSLGSSGYEQYF. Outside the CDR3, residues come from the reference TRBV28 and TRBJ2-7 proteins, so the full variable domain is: DVKVTQSSRYLVKRTGEKVFLECVQDMDHENMFWYRQDPGLGLRLIYFSYDVKMKEKGDIPEGYSVSREKKERFSLILESASTNQTSMYLCASSLGSSGYEQYFGPGTRLTVT.